The clone carrying this TCR beta chain has a count of ten or more. Its antigen is unknown. The data derive from a study of regulatory T cells in long-lasting Graves disease. Overall study findings and caveats: TRBV28, TRBJ1-2 and TRBJ2-5 emerged as the favored segments in persistent disease.

The V segment lost 2 bases and the J segment 3 bases; nucleotides outside the gene matches: 3. The CDR3 sequence is 17 residues long. CDR1 and CDR2 (germline): MNHEY, SVGAGI. The time point denotes: newly diagnosed GD, antithyroid drugs for less than 3 months. Extracted PBMC RNA gave rise to the TCR library. Library construction for TCR beta used iRepertoire HTBI primers and Arm-PCR of CDR3 regions. TCRdb redid the calling of the multiplex PCR reads with MiXCR, one entry per CDR3 protein. The sample consists of hundreds of thousands of distinct CDR3 sequences, 16% of them appearing once. These data were likewise used in another study, on T cells in Graves' hyperthyroidism and ophthalmopathy. Per that study: Newly diagnosed patients aged 18 to 65 had hyperthyroidism of under 2 months' duration.

The chain uses TRBV6-5 and TRBJ2-3, with 15 bases that match TRBD2. Sequences were derived from peripheral blood mononuclear cells (PBMCs), sampled at new diagnosis, from a patient treated with antithyroid drugs. The clonotype comes from a man between 40 and 49 years old with Graves disease. The CDR3 nucleotides read TGTGCCAGCAGTTACGCCGGACTAGCGGGGGGGACAGATACGCAGTATTTT. This gives the protein CASSYAGLAGGTDTQYF.